A single sample gave rise to the 29 T cell receptor beta chains below, sequenced in a study of T cell clonotyping in hematopoietic cell transplantation. Method: immunoSEQ multiplex PCR; TCRdb's copy keeps in-frame clones and lacks some. The sample holds nearly 70,000 clones, 85% to 95% seen once. Sequenced material: peripheral blood mononuclear cells. These receptors were collected from a man aged 45-65 years in good health. Some clones in this sample may be carry-over from other donors' samples.

The rearrangement uses TRBV5-6 and TRBJ2-7; the D is unclear. Between the trimmed V and J ends, which lost 1 base and 3 bases, there was a span of 17 bases. The germline CDR1 and CDR2 sequences are SGHDT and YYEEEE. The CDR3 sequence is 16 residues long. CDR3 in DNA: TGTGCCAGCAGCTTGCTGCAGATAAGTAGCCGCTACGAGCAGTACTTC. It codes for CASSLLQISSRYEQYF.

The genes are TRBV5-1 and TRBJ1-4; tentative D call: TRBD1 (5 bases). In germline, CDR1 is SGHRS, CDR2 YFSETQ. CDR3 length: 15 amino acids. V was shortened by 4 bases and J by 5 bases, with 15 bases between the two germline ends. The CDR3 reads CASSTDGRGNEKLFF. The CDR3 bases are TGCGCCAGCAGCACCGACGGAAGGGGAAATGAAAAACTGTTTTTT.

V and J are TRBV4-2 and TRBJ2-2; D gene ambiguous. Trimming left V 4 bases short and J 3 bases short, with 9 bases between. CDR1 is LGHNA, CDR2 YNFKEQ, per germline. This CDR3 has 14 residues. The CDR3 protein is CASSREPDTGELFF. In DNA, the CDR3 is TGTGCCAGCAGCCGGGAACCGGACACCGGGGAGCTGTTTTTT.

The rearrangement uses TRBV7-2 and TRBJ2-7; TRBD2 matches 8 bases. The CDR3 extends over 15 amino acids. The J segment lost 3 bases and the V segment lost 1 base, leaving 5 bases of the junction unmatched. Germline CDR1 and CDR2: SGHTA and FQGNSA. The chain's CDR3 is CASSLGSGSIYEQYF. DNA for the CDR3: TGTGCCAGCAGCTTAGGGAGCGGGAGTATCTACGAGCAGTACTTC.

The chain employs TRBV6-1 and TRBJ1-3; D is unclear. Per germline, CDR1 MNHNS and CDR2 SASEGT. V was cut by 3 bases and J by 0 bases, with 9 bases left in between. This CDR3 contains 15 residues. Here the CDR3 reads CASSDGRISGNTIYF. The DNA for the CDR3 is TGTGCCAGCAGTGACGGACGGATCTCTGGAAACACCATATATTTT.

The gene calls are TRBV5-6 and TRBJ1-5; tentative D call: TRBD1 (6 bases). V was clipped by 3 bases and J by 3 bases, with 10 bases between them. The germline V gene encodes CDR1 SGHDT and CDR2 YYEEEE. The CDR3 has 14 residues. DNA of the CDR3: TGTGCCAGCAGCTCCGACAGGTTCAATCAGCCCCAGCATTTT. Protein: CASSSDRFNQPQHF. Looking up the rest from reference TRBV5-6 and TRBJ1-5 gives the full variable domain: DAGVTQSPTHLIKTRGQQVTLRCSPKSGHDTVSWYQQALGQGPQFIFQYYEEEERQRGNFPDRFSGHQFPNYSSELNVNALLLGDSALYLCASSSDRFNQPQHFGDGTRLSIL.

The chain links TRBV7-8 to TRBJ1-1; D remains unclear. Trimming shortened V by 6 bases and J by 3 bases, and 11 bases separated the two germline ends. This CDR3 contains 13 residues. Looked up from germline, CDR1 is SGHVS and CDR2 is FQNEAQ. The CDR3 coding sequence is TGTGCCAGCAGGGACGACGGGCACACTGAAGCTTTCTTT. Translating gives CASRDDGHTEAFF.

V gene TRBV5-1 combines with J gene TRBJ2-3; perhaps D is TRBD1 or TRBD2 (5 bases each). The V and J ends lost 0 bases and 1 base respectively, with 9 bases between them. CDR3 length equals 15 residues. Germline V gene sequence: CDR1 SGHRS, CDR2 YFSETQ. The CDR3 DNA sequence: TGCGCCAGCAGCTTGGCCCGGGGCGGCACAGATACGCAGTATTTT. Its translation: CASSLARGGTDTQYF.

The chain recombines TRBV6-1 with TRBJ1-1, with D possibly matching TRBD1 (6 bases). The CDR3 totals 14 residues. Per the germline V gene, CDR1 is MNHNS and CDR2 is SASEGT. Deletions cut 3 bases from V and 8 bases from J, with 16 bases between. The DNA of the CDR3 is TGTGCCAGCAGTGAGCAGGGGTTTAGTGTAGAAGCTTTCTTT. As protein: CASSEQGFSVEAFF.

The gene calls are TRBV7-9 and TRBJ2-7; D not certain. The CDR3 is made up of 12 amino acids. Between the trimmed V and J ends, which lost 1 base and 5 bases, there was a span of 6 bases. From germline, CDR1 is SEHNR and CDR2 FQNEAQ (reference sequence). As DNA, the CDR3 is TGTGCCAGCAGCTTAGACATGGACGAGCAGTACTTC. The encoded protein is CASSLDMDEQYF.

The gene calls are TRBV11-2 and TRBJ1-6, with 9 nucleotides matching TRBD1. The CDR3 totals 17 residues. The trim removed 4 bases at V and 5 bases at J, leaving 9 bases unmatched. Germline-derived CDR1 and CDR2 are SGHAT and FQNNGV. In DNA, the CDR3 is TGTGCCAGCAGCTCAATTAAGAGGACAGGGGATAATTCACCCCTCCACTTT. It yields the protein CASSSIKRTGDNSPLHF.

The chain is built from TRBV5-6 and TRBJ1-4; TRBD1 aligns across 9 bases. CDR3 length: 14 residues. CDR1 is SGHDT and CDR2 is YYEEEE in the germline V gene. Trimming took 8 bases from V and 5 from J; bases not matched to a gene: 7. The CDR3 loop reads CASHGQGRNEKLFF. Here the CDR3 DNA reads TGTGCCAGTCATGGACAGGGGCGGAATGAAAAACTGTTTTTT.

The chain combines TRBV7-3 with TRBJ2-1, with 8 bases matching TRBD1. The germline V gene has CDR1 SGHTA and CDR2 FQGTGA. The CDR3 sequence is 14 residues long. Trimming at V came to 5 bases and at J to 7 bases, leaving 7 bases not matched to a gene. Here the CDR3 DNA reads TGTGCCAGCAGCAAACAGGGGGTCTTAAATGAGCAGTTCTTC. It codes for CASSKQGVLNEQFF.

The V gene is TRBV5-1, the J gene TRBJ1-3; unclear D gene. This CDR3 has 13 amino acids. Germline V gene data show CDR1 as SGHRS and CDR2 as YFSETQ. Trimming removed 2 bases at V and 2 bases at J, with 5 bases between. CDR3 residues: CASSFKAGNTIYF. As DNA, the CDR3 is TGCGCCAGCAGCTTTAAGGCTGGAAACACCATATATTTT.

This chain connects TRBV29-1 to TRBJ2-6; possible D gene TRBD2, 6 bases. Between the trimmed V and J ends, which lost 1 base and 1 base, there was a span of 14 bases. CDR3 length: 17 amino acids. Per germline, CDR1 SQVTM and CDR2 ANQGSEA. This CDR3 is CSVEVWREYSGANVLTF. Here the CDR3 DNA reads TGCAGCGTTGAAGTCTGGAGGGAGTATTCTGGGGCCAACGTCCTGACTTTC.

This rearrangement joins TRBV9 to TRBJ1-6; possibly TRBD1 for D (5 bases). The CDR3 covers 15 residues. Per germline, CDR1 SGDLS and CDR2 YYNGEE. V shed 0 bases and J shed 9 bases, with 13 bases lying between them. The CDR3 coding sequence is TGTGCCAGCAGCGTAGAAGGCAGGGATGGTTCACCCCTCCACTTT. It translates to CASSVEGRDGSPLHF. Drawing the rest from reference TRBV9 and TRBJ1-6, the complete variable domain is DSGVTQTPKHLITATGQRVTLRCSPRSGDLSVYWYQQSLDQGLQFLIQYYNGEERAKGNILERFSAQQFPDLHSELNLSSLELGDSALYFCASSVEGRDGSPLHFGNGTRLTVT.

This sequence joins TRBV2 and TRBJ2-3; TRBD2 matches 7 bases. V lost 7 bases, J lost 2 bases, and 9 bases stayed unmatched. The CDR3 is made up of 15 amino acids. Germline lookup yields CDR1 SNHLY and CDR2 FYNNEI. CDR3: CASTGRAGYTDTQYF. Written as DNA, the CDR3 is TGTGCCAGCACGGGGCGAGCGGGGTACACAGATACGCAGTATTTT.

This sequence joins TRBV6-5 and TRBJ1-2; TRBD1 aligns across 7 bases. The CDR3 is made up of 15 amino acids. Germline loops: CDR1 MNHEY, CDR2 SVGAGI. Trimming took 6 bases from V and 0 from J; bases not matched to a gene: 7. The CDR3 loop reads CASRRDRQPNYGYTF. DNA of the CDR3: TGTGCCAGCAGAAGGGACAGACAACCTAACTATGGCTACACCTTC.

This chain connects TRBV28 to TRBJ1-5; D remains unclear. Germline V gives CDR1 MDHEN, CDR2 SYDVKM. This CDR3 spans 15 amino acids. V lost 3 bases, J lost 4 bases, and 13 bases lay in between. The chain's CDR3 is CASSFSPASNQPQHF. CDR3 nucleotide sequence: TGTGCCAGCAGTTTCAGCCCGGCGTCTAATCAGCCCCAGCATTTT.

The chain uses TRBV29-1 and TRBJ1-1; a possible D gene is TRBD1 (6 bases). The V gene lost 7 bases and the J gene lost 12 bases, with 18 bases spanning the gap. CDR3 length equals 11 residues. Germline CDR1 SQVTM, CDR2 ANQGSEA. CDR3 nucleotides: TGCAGCGGGGGGACATACGAAATGTCTTTCTTT. This codes for CSGGTYEMSFF.

The chain recombines TRBV28 with TRBJ1-1, with D uncertain. The germline CDR1 and CDR2 sequences are MDHEN and SYDVKM. The CDR3 contains 13 residues. Trimming removed 2 bases from V and 5 bases from J, with 9 bases in between. The CDR3 DNA is TGTGCCAGCAGTTTAGGGGTAGGGACTGAAGCTTTCTTT. It yields the protein CASSLGVGTEAFF. The full variable domain, rest sourced from reference TRBV28 and TRBJ1-1, is DVKVTQSSRYLVKRTGEKVFLECVQDMDHENMFWYRQDPGLGLRLIYFSYDVKMKEKGDIPEGYSVSREKKERFSLILESASTNQTSMYLCASSLGVGTEAFFGQGTRLTVV.

The chain is built from TRBV6-6 and TRBJ1-5; D gene unclear. In germline, CDR1 is MNHNY, CDR2 SVGAGI (reference sequence). The CDR3 spans 16 residues. Trimming removed 4 bases at V and 5 bases at J, with 18 bases between. CDR3 region: CASSFTGRRVDQPQHF. The CDR3 DNA sequence: TGTGCCAGCAGTTTTACGGGCCGGAGGGTCGATCAGCCCCAGCATTTT.

The CDR3 spells CASSPIAGRNTGELFF. DNA for the CDR3: TGCGCCAGCAGCCCCATCGCGGGGAGGAACACCGGGGAGCTGTTTTTT. The rearrangement links TRBV4-3 to TRBJ2-2, with a weak D call TRBD2 (6 bases). Germline V gene sequence: CDR1 LGHNA, CDR2 YSLEER. The CDR3 totals 16 residues. V was pared by 4 bases and J by 1 base, with 13 bases between.

This chain joins TRBV5-3 and TRBJ1-5; D gene ambiguous. TRBV5-3 is sorted into the ORF group, with uncertain function. The CDR3 extends over 12 amino acids. V was cut by 1 base and J by 7 bases, with 6 bases left in between. The CDR3 region has the DNA TGTGCCAGAAGCTTGATTCGGCAGCCCCAGCATTTT. It is translated as CARSLIRQPQHF.

V and J are TRBV28 and TRBJ2-1; the match to TRBD2 covers 10 bases. V lost 3 bases and J lost 6; bases outside the gene matches: 11. Germline CDR1 and CDR2: MDHEN and SYDVKM. This CDR3 is 17 amino acids long. In DNA form, the CDR3 reads TGTGCCAGCAGTTTGGTAGCCCGGCTAGCGGGAGCCAATGAGCAGTTCTTC. Translated, it gives CASSLVARLAGANEQFF.

This chain uses TRBV11-2 with TRBJ2-4, with no clear D. The germline V gene has CDR1 SGHAT and CDR2 FQNNGV. This CDR3 is built from 15 residues. With 1 base removed from V and 0 bases from J, the gap between germline ends came to 7 bases. CDR3 DNA: TGTGCCAGCAGCTTAGGAACCCTAGCCAAAAACATTCAGTACTTC. It encodes CASSLGTLAKNIQYF. Full variable domain (missing parts from reference TRBV11-2 and TRBJ2-4): EAGVAQSPRYKIIEKRQSVAFWCNPISGHATLYWYQQILGQGPKLLIQFQNNGVVDDSQLPKDRFSAERLKGVDSTLKIQPAKLEDSAVYLCASSLGTLAKNIQYFGAGTRLSVL.

This rearrangement joins TRBV9 to TRBJ2-3; 11 bases are shared with TRBD2. The germline V gene encodes CDR1 SGDLS and CDR2 YYNGEE. V gave up 0 bases and J gave up 2 bases; unmatched junction bases: 8. This CDR3 is 18 amino acids long. DNA of the CDR3: TGTGCCAGCAGCGTAGTAGCGGGAGGGCCGATTGTCACAGATACGCAGTATTTT. Protein product: CASSVVAGGPIVTDTQYF.

The chain has TRBV30 and TRBJ2-3, with TRBD2 as a possible D gene (7 bases). This CDR3 has 14 amino acids. Germline V gives CDR1 GTSNPN, CDR2 SVGIG (reference sequence). Trimming cost V 4 bases and J 4 bases, with 15 bases left between them. The CDR3 region has the DNA TGTGCCTGGATGGCGGGGGCTGGGGCAGATACGCAGTATTTT. This gives the protein CAWMAGAGADTQYF. The full variable domain, rest sourced from reference TRBV30 and TRBJ2-3, is SQTIHQWPATLVQPVGSPLSLECTVEGTSNPNLYWYRQAAGRGLQLLFYSVGIGQISSEVPQNLSASRPQDRQFILSSKKLLLSDSGFYLCAWMAGAGADTQYFGPGTRLTVL.

The chain carries TRBV10-3 and TRBJ1-5; perhaps TRBD1 as D (5 bases). CDR1 ENHRY and CDR2 SYGVKD come from the germline V gene. The CDR3 is made up of 15 amino acids. V lost 10 bases, J lost 4 bases, and 20 bases lay in between. Here the CDR3 reads CATKAPQGDNQPQHF. CDR3 DNA sequence: TGTGCCACCAAGGCCCCCCAGGGTGATAATCAGCCCCAGCATTTT.